This entry lists 18 T cell receptor beta chains sequenced from one sample in a study of control samples from healthy donors and cancer patients (dated by TCRdb to about 2020). Receptors were amplified or captured by the immunoSEQ multiplex PCR assay. Held by TCRdb, this immuneACCESS table contains in-frame sequences only and omits some clones. Under half of the omission traces to an unresolved V gene where checked; the cause of the rest is unknown. For this sample there are 100,000 or so clones; around 89% appear just once. Of the sample, about 7.8% falls within the top ten clones. Sequences were obtained from blood. The receptors derive from a man aged 25-45 years in good health.

This rearrangement joins TRBV5-1 to TRBJ2-2; 14 positions match TRBD2. CDR1 is SGHRS and CDR2 is YFSETQ in the germline V gene. This CDR3 is 17 amino acids long. The junction had 5 bases not matched to a gene; V was cut back by 4 bases and J by 3 bases. This CDR3 is CASSGRGLAGDTGELFF. Here the CDR3 DNA reads TGCGCCAGCAGCGGGAGGGGACTAGCGGGAGACACCGGGGAGCTGTTTTTT.

The rearrangement joins TRBV18 to TRBJ1-5; D gene unclear. Germline loops: CDR1 KGHSH, CDR2 LQKENI. The V end lost 3 bases, the J end lost 3 bases, and 15 bases lay between the germline ends. The CDR3 covers 16 residues. The DNA of the CDR3 is TGTGCCAGCTCACCCCGGGGAGGGCCAGACAATCAGCCCCAGCATTTT. Translating it yields CASSPRGGPDNQPQHF.

The rearrangement uses TRBV6-6 and TRBJ1-5; TRBD1 is a possible D gene (5 bases). CDR1 is MNHNY and CDR2 is SVGAGI in the germline V gene (reference sequence). This CDR3 is 14 amino acids long. V lost 7 bases to trimming and J lost 1 base, with 11 bases between them. For the CDR3, the DNA is TGTGCCAGCACGGGGGTACTAAGCAATCAGCCCCAGCATTTT. Its protein product is CASTGVLSNQPQHF.

The rearrangement joins TRBV7-2 to TRBJ1-1; D possibly corresponds to TRBD1 (6 bases). V was shortened by 5 bases and J by 6 bases, with 19 bases between the two germline ends. The germline V gene has CDR1 SGHTA and CDR2 FQGNSA. The CDR3 is 15 amino acids. The CDR3 DNA reads TGTGCCAGCAGCGGGGGGGTGACAGGAGTCTCTGAAGCTTTCTTT. Its protein is CASSGGVTGVSEAFF.

The gene calls are TRBV19 and TRBJ2-2; D ambiguous. The CDR3 has 12 residues. Trimming stripped 6 bases from V and 6 bases from J, with 8 bases between. Germline-derived CDR1 and CDR2 are LNHDA and SQIVND (reference sequence). CDR3 bases: TGTGCCAGTAGCCCAAGGGCCGGGGAGCTGTTTTTT. The encoded protein is CASSPRAGELFF. Variable domain in full (rest from reference TRBV19 and TRBJ2-2): DGGITQSPKYLFRKEGQNVTLSCEQNLNHDAMYWYRQDPGQGLRLIYYSQIVNDFQKGDIAEGYSVSREKKESFPLTVTSAQKNPTAFYLCASSPRAGELFFGEGSRLTVL.

This clone was picked up a small number of times. This sequence joins TRBV11-2 and TRBJ2-7; D is unresolved. V was shortened by 0 bases and J by 4 bases, with 7 bases between the two germline ends. CDR1 and CDR2 (germline): SGHAT, FQNNGV. This CDR3 has 13 amino acids. The CDR3 region has the DNA TGTGCCAGCAGCTTAGATGCGCCGTACGAGCAGTACTTC. Translation gives CASSLDAPYEQYF.

This clone was recorded a few times. CDR3 loop: CASSLDWGYSYEQYF. CDR3 nucleotide sequence: TGTGCCAGCAGCTTGGATTGGGGTTACTCCTACGAGCAGTACTTC. The chain links TRBV5-5 to TRBJ2-7; D remains ambiguous. In germline, CDR1 is SGHKS, CDR2 YYEKEE (reference sequence). The CDR3 length is 15 residues. V gave up 0 bases and J gave up 0 bases, with 10 bases separating them.

The chain joins TRBV4-3 to TRBJ2-7; the D is unclear. V was shortened by 0 bases and J by 6 bases, with 9 bases between the two germline ends. Germline CDR1 reads LGHNA; CDR2 reads YSLEER. The CDR3 has 13 residues. The CDR3 sequence is CASSQETPSEQYF. Written as DNA, the CDR3 is TGCGCCAGCAGCCAAGAAACGCCCAGCGAGCAGTACTTC.

The V and J genes are TRBV2 and TRBJ2-3; possibly TRBD2 for D (6 bases). Germline V gives CDR1 SNHLY, CDR2 FYNNEI. The CDR3 is made up of 13 amino acids. Deletions cut 10 bases from V and 1 base from J, with 12 bases between. Here the CDR3 DNA reads TGTGCCACCCATCCGGGGGGCACAGATACGCAGTATTTT. It specifies CATHPGGTDTQYF. Using reference TRBV2 and TRBJ2-3 for the parts outside the CDR3, the full variable domain is EPEVTQTPSHQVTQMGQEVILRCVPISNHLYFYWYRQILGQKVEFLVSFYNNEISEKSEIFDDQFSVERPDGSNFTLKIRSTKLEDSAMYFCATHPGGTDTQYFGPGTRLTVL.

V usage is TRBV6-2 or TRBV6-3 and J usage is TRBJ1-5; weak D call: TRBD1 (6 bases). Germline V gene lookup returns CDR1 MNHEY and CDR2 SVGEGT. There are 16 residues in the CDR3. V dropped 7 bases and J dropped 5 bases, with 21 bases sitting between them. CDR3 protein: CASNPGTRRGDQPQHF. The CDR3 nucleotides are TGTGCCAGCAACCCCGGGACACGGAGGGGGGATCAGCCCCAGCATTTT.

The chain employs TRBV7-6 and TRBJ2-2; the match to TRBD2 covers 14 bases. Germline trimming cut 5 bases from V and 1 base from J; bases unmatched to any gene: 6. This CDR3 comprises 18 residues. Germline CDR1 and CDR2: SGHVS and FNYEAQ. The CDR3 loop is CASSPGTSGRGNTGELFF. The DNA for the CDR3 is TGTGCCAGCAGCCCAGGGACTAGCGGGAGAGGGAACACCGGGGAGCTGTTTTTT.

This clone was observed a few times. In DNA form, the CDR3 reads TGTGCCAGCAGCCAAGATAGGCAGGGGGCGGGCTCACCCCTCCACTTT. Translation gives CASSQDRQGAGSPLHF. This chain links TRBV4-2 with TRBJ1-6, with 8 nucleotides matching TRBD1. Germline V gene sequence: CDR1 LGHNA, CDR2 YNFKEQ. The CDR3 is 16 residues long. Trimming cost V 0 bases and J 10 bases; bases outside gene matches: 8.

This clone was seen a handful of times. The V and J genes are TRBV4-1 and TRBJ1-2; TRBD1 is a possible D gene (6 bases). Trimming cost V 1 base and J 0 bases, with 9 bases left between them. Germline CDR1 MGHRA, CDR2 YSYEKL. The CDR3 covers 15 residues. CDR3 bases: TGCGCCAGCAGCCAAGGGACAGCGTCTAACTATGGCTACACCTTC. Its protein product is CASSQGTASNYGYTF.

This sequence joins TRBV24-1 and TRBJ1-1; 10 bases fit TRBD1. This CDR3 is 15 amino acids long. The V segment lost 7 bases and the J segment 3 bases; nucleotides outside the gene matches: 7. CDR1 is KGHDR, CDR2 SFDVKD, per germline. The CDR3 is CATRDRTGGYTEAFF. Here the CDR3 DNA reads TGTGCCACCAGGGACCGGACAGGGGGGTACACTGAAGCTTTCTTT.

The chain joins TRBV9 to TRBJ2-1; 8 positions match TRBD2. V gave up 0 bases and J gave up 6 bases; unmatched junction bases: 11. CDR1 is SGDLS, CDR2 YYNGEE, per germline. This CDR3 contains 17 residues. The CDR3 loop is CASSVDRSGRTVNEQFF. CDR3 DNA: TGTGCCAGCAGCGTAGACCGGAGCGGGAGAACCGTCAATGAGCAGTTCTTC.

This rearrangement joins TRBV6-5 to TRBJ2-2; 9 positions agree with TRBD2. J gave up 1 base and V 8 bases, and 2 bases lay outside the gene matches. CDR1 is MNHEY, CDR2 SVGAGI, per germline. There are 14 residues in the CDR3. The CDR3 sequence: CASSTSGNTGELFF. CDR3 in DNA: TGTGCCAGCTCGACTAGCGGGAACACCGGGGAGCTGTTTTTT.

This sequence joins TRBV5-4 and TRBJ2-1, with TRBD1 matching 10 bases. The CDR3 has 15 residues. The J segment lost 1 base and the V segment lost 3 bases, leaving 1 base of the junction unmatched. CDR1 is SGHNT, CDR2 YYREEE, per germline (reference sequence). CDR3 nucleotides: TGTGCCAGCAGCTGGGACAGGGGATCCTACAATGAGCAGTTCTTC. This codes for CASSWDRGSYNEQFF.

J is TRBJ1-3 and V is TRBV28; TRBD1 matches at 7 bases. The V gene end was trimmed by 5 bases and the J gene end by 0 bases; junction bases not matched to a gene: 7. Germline CDR1 and CDR2: MDHEN and SYDVKM. The CDR3 contains 16 residues. CDR3 sequence: CASSPSGQISGNTIYF. The CDR3 DNA reads as TGTGCCAGCAGTCCCTCGGGACAGATCTCTGGAAACACCATATATTTT.